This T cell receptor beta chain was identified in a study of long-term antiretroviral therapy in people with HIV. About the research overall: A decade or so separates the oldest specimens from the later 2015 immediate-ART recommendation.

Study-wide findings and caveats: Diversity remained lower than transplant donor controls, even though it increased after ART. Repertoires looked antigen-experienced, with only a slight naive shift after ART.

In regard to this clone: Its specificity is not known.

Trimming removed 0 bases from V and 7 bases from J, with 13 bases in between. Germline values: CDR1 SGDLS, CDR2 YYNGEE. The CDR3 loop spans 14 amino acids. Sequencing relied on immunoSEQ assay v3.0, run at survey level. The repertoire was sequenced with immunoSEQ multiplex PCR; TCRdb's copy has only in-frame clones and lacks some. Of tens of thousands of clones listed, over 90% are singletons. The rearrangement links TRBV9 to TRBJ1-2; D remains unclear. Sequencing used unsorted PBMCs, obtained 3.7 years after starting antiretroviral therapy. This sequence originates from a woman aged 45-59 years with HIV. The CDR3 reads CASSVDPVMAGYTF. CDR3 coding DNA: TGTGCCAGCAGCGTAGACCCGGTTATGGCTGGCTACACCTTC. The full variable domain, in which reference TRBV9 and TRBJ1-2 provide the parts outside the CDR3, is DSGVTQTPKHLITATGQRVTLRCSPRSGDLSVYWYQQSLDQGLQFLIQYYNGEERAKGNILERFSAQQFPDLHSELNLSSLELGDSALYFCASSVDPVMAGYTFGSGTRLTVV.